This TCR beta chain was sequenced during a study of CD8 T cells in ankylosing spondylitis. Study-level points and caveats: Ankylosing spondylitis blood seemed to carry a telltale TCR beta motif made of several highly homologous variants. Reportedly, significant enrichment of disease-linked clones occurred in matched ankylosing spondylitis synovial fluid.

The CDR3 contains 13 residues. This clonotype was observed many times. Its antigen remains unidentified. Germline and junction disagree at one end, which may indicate a read error. Construction of TCR beta libraries was performed using quantitative 5'-RACE with molecular barcodes. Each CDR3 protein is one row after TCRdb ran MiXCR on the 5' RACE reads. The table has about 320,000 distinct CDR3 sequences, around 10% seen once. The TCR was taken from a female donor with ankylosing spondylitis or in good health (not recorded which). The sequenced material came from blood, either unsorted or a sorted T cell fraction (not recorded which). The chain recombines TRBV12-3 or TRBV12-4 with TRBJ2-1; 9 positions agree with TRBD1. CDR3 nucleotide sequence: TGTGCCAGCAGTCTAGGGACAGGGCAAGGGACGTTTTTC. This encodes CASSLGTGQGTFF.